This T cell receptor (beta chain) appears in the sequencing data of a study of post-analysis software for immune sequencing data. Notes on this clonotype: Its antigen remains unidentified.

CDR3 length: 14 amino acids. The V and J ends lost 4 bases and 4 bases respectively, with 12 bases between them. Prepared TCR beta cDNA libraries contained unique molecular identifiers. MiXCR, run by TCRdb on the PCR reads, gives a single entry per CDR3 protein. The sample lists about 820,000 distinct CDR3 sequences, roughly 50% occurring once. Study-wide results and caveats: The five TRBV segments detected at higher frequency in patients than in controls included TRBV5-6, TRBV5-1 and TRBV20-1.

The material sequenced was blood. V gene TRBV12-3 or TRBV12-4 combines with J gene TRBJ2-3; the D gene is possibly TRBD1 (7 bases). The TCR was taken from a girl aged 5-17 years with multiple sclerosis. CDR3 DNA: TGTGCCAGCAGTTGCAGGGGGGCCGCAGATACGCAGTATTTT. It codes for CASSCRGAADTQYF.